The 5 T cell receptor beta chains below come from one sample, sequenced in a study of blood T cell repertoires in COVID-19 (TCRdb year 2020). The receptor library was made with the immunoSEQ multiplex PCR assay. TCRdb mirrors the immuneACCESS table, restricted to in-frame sequences. Some clones are absent from its copies; in checked studies, under half trace to an unresolved V gene, and the reason for the others is unknown. The sample has roughly 250,000 clones on record, around 81% of them singletons. Under 3% of the sample is held by the ten biggest clonotypes. The specimen was peripheral blood. The receptors originated from a woman aged 55-70 years with active or convalescent COVID-19.

The chain links TRBV30 to TRBJ1-4; the D gene is possibly TRBD1 (5 bases). V shed 2 bases and J shed 5 bases, with 12 bases lying between them. This CDR3 is 14 amino acids long. The germline gives CDR1 GTSNPN, CDR2 SVGIG (reference sequence). For the CDR3, the DNA is TGTGCCTGGAGTAAGACAGCTACGAATGAAAAACTGTTTTTT. Translating it yields CAWSKTATNEKLFF.

The J gene is TRBJ1-2, the V gene TRBV6-5; TRBD1 matches 7 bases. V gave up 8 bases and J gave up 4 bases; unmatched junction bases: 7. The CDR3 runs to 13 residues. Germline V gene sequence: CDR1 MNHEY, CDR2 SVGAGI. This CDR3 is CASGDRSFYGYTF. The CDR3 coding sequence is TGTGCCAGCGGGGACAGATCCTTCTATGGCTACACCTTC.

V gene TRBV7-8 combines with J gene TRBJ2-1, with D possibly matching TRBD1 (6 bases). Trimming shortened V by 5 bases and J by 10 bases, and 15 bases separated the two germline ends. Germline lookup yields CDR1 SGHVS and CDR2 FQNEAQ. This CDR3 contains 13 residues. CDR3 in amino acids: CASSTDRLWEQFF. CDR3 sequence (DNA): TGTGCCAGCAGCACGGACAGACTTTGGGAGCAGTTCTTC.

J is TRBJ1-3 and V is TRBV5-6; 7 bases fit TRBD1. The germline V gene encodes CDR1 SGHDT and CDR2 YYEEEE. V was clipped by 7 bases and J by 4 bases; unmatched bases: 17. There are 17 residues in the CDR3. CDR3 DNA sequence: TGTGCCAGCTTCATTAGGACAGGTGGTTTTGGCGGAAACACCATATATTTT. This sequence encodes CASFIRTGGFGGNTIYF.

This chain links TRBV25-1 with TRBJ2-1; tentatively, D is TRBD1 (7 bases). V lost 6 bases and J 5 bases, leaving 14 bases between the germline ends. The germline V gene has CDR1 MGHDK and CDR2 SYGVNS. The CDR3 is made up of 14 amino acids. The CDR3 sequence is CASRGIRGDNEQFF. CDR3 sequence (DNA): TGTGCCAGCAGAGGAATCAGGGGGGACAATGAGCAGTTCTTC.